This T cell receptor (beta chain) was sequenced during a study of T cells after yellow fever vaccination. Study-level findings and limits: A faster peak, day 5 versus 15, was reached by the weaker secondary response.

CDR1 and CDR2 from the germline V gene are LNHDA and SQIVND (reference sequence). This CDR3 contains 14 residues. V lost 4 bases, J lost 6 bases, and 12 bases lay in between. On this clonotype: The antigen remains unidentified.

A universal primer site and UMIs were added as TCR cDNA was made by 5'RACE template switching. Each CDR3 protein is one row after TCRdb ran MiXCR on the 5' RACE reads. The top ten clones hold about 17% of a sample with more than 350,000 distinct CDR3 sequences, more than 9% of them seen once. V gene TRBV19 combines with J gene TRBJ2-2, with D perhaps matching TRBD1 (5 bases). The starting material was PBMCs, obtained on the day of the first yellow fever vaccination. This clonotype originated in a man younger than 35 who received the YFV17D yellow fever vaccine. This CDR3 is CASSKAGFAGELFF. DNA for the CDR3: TGTGCCAGTAGTAAAGCAGGGTTCGCCGGGGAGCTGTTTTTT. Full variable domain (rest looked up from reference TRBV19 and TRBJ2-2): DGGITQSPKYLFRKEGQNVTLSCEQNLNHDAMYWYRQDPGQGLRLIYYSQIVNDFQKGDIAEGYSVSREKKESFPLTVTSAQKNPTAFYLCASSKAGFAGELFFGEGSRLTVL.